A single sample gave rise to the 23 T cell receptor beta chains below, sequenced in a study of shared clonotypes between healthy human individuals. Libraries were prepared by immunoSEQ multiplex PCR; TCRdb keeps only in-frame clonotypes and omits some of them. This sample has 2 million to 3 million clones, with roughly 93% found just once. Source material: naive CD4+ T cells from PBMCs. Regarding subset: CD45RA+ positively selected. The receptor source for this set is a man younger than 30 in good health. Some clones in this sample may be carry-over from other donors' samples.

This sequence joins TRBV7-9 and TRBJ2-5; D gene ambiguous. This CDR3 is 15 amino acids long. V lost 1 base, J lost 5 bases, and 14 bases lay in between. Germline lookup yields CDR1 SEHNR and CDR2 FQNEAQ (reference sequence). Here the CDR3 DNA reads TGTGCCAGCAGCTTAGGAGCTACCGTGCCGGAGACCCAGTACTTC. This codes for CASSLGATVPETQYF.

V and J are TRBV5-6 and TRBJ2-5, with D possibly being TRBD1 (5 bases). Trimming removed 3 bases from V and 0 bases from J, with 15 bases in between. Germline lookup yields CDR1 SGHDT and CDR2 YYEEEE. The CDR3 has 16 residues. The CDR3 DNA reads as TGTGCCAGCAGCTCGGTAGGGGCGACGTACCAAGAGACCCAGTACTTC. Protein product: CASSSVGATYQETQYF.

Of note for this clone: Other DNA sequences in the sample encode the same CDR3. The chain combines TRBV28 with TRBJ2-5; 7 bases fit TRBD1. CDR3 length: 13 residues. CDR1 is MDHEN, CDR2 SYDVKM, per germline. Germline trimming cut 3 bases from V and 3 bases from J; bases unmatched to any gene: 1. The CDR3 sequence: CASSFDREETQYF. CDR3 in DNA: TGTGCCAGCAGTTTCGACAGGGAAGAGACCCAGTACTTC.

This sequence joins TRBV27 and TRBJ1-1; unclear D gene. Germline CDR1 MNHEY, CDR2 SMNVEV (reference sequence). Trimming cost V 7 bases and J 7 bases, with 16 bases left between them. This CDR3 comprises 13 residues. CDR3 sequence: CASNDFERSEAFF. CDR3 in DNA: TGTGCCAGCAACGACTTCGAGAGGAGTGAAGCTTTCTTT.

The chain combines TRBV18 with TRBJ1-2, with a possible D match to TRBD1 (5 bases). Per the germline V gene, CDR1 is KGHSH and CDR2 is LQKENI. The CDR3 loop spans 15 amino acids. Trimming stripped 1 base from V and 6 bases from J, with 15 bases between. This CDR3 is CASSPLAGTGDGYTF. DNA for the CDR3: TGTGCCAGCTCACCACTTGCAGGGACTGGAGATGGCTACACCTTC.

This chain uses TRBV28 with TRBJ2-7; 7 nucleotides match TRBD1. Trimming at V came to 8 bases and at J to 3 bases, leaving 10 bases not matched to a gene. Germline V CDR1 and CDR2: MDHEN, SYDVKM. This CDR3 is 14 amino acids long. The CDR3 bases are TGTGCCAGCGGGCACCCTGACAGGGTCTACGAGCAGTACTTC. This sequence encodes CASGHPDRVYEQYF. The full variable domain, with the rest looked up from reference TRBV28 and TRBJ2-7, is DVKVTQSSRYLVKRTGEKVFLECVQDMDHENMFWYRQDPGLGLRLIYFSYDVKMKEKGDIPEGYSVSREKKERFSLILESASTNQTSMYLCASGHPDRVYEQYFGPGTRLTVT.

The genes are TRBV19 and TRBJ1-3; 8 bases line up with TRBD1. This CDR3 has 17 amino acids. With V trimmed by 3 bases and J by 7 bases, 14 bases remained unmatched. Germline-derived CDR1 and CDR2 are LNHDA and SQIVND (reference sequence). The CDR3 spells CASSIILASDRVNTIYF. Written as DNA, the CDR3 is TGTGCCAGTAGTATTATCCTCGCCTCGGACAGGGTGAACACCATATATTTT. Full variable domain (outside the CDR3, taken from reference TRBV19 and TRBJ1-3): DGGITQSPKYLFRKEGQNVTLSCEQNLNHDAMYWYRQDPGQGLRLIYYSQIVNDFQKGDIAEGYSVSREKKESFPLTVTSAQKNPTAFYLCASSIILASDRVNTIYFGEGSWLTVV.

The gene calls are TRBV6-1 and TRBJ1-1; 7 bases match TRBD1. The CDR3 is 14 amino acids. V was pared by 4 bases and J by 0 bases, with 2 bases of the junction left unmatched. From germline, CDR1 is MNHNS and CDR2 SASEGT. The CDR3 region is CASSVDRLNTEAFF. Written as DNA, the CDR3 is TGTGCCAGCAGTGTGGACAGGCTGAACACTGAAGCTTTCTTT.

This sequence joins TRBV19 and TRBJ1-2; 11 bases are shared with TRBD1. The CDR3 consists of 17 residues. CDR1 is LNHDA, CDR2 SQIVND, per germline (reference sequence). V shed 3 bases, J shed 4 bases, and the junction held 10 bases outside the gene matches. The CDR3 nucleotides read TGTGCCAGTAGTATTCGGGGACAGGGGGGCTCTGGCTATGGCTACACCTTC. It specifies CASSIRGQGGSGYGYTF.

The chain links TRBV5-1 to TRBJ2-2; 8 positions match TRBD1. The V segment lost 7 bases and the J segment 3 bases; nucleotides outside the gene matches: 11. Germline loops: CDR1 SGHRS, CDR2 YFSETQ. The CDR3 has 16 residues. This chain's CDR3 is CASVHLQGADTGELFF. As DNA, the CDR3 is TGCGCCAGCGTCCATCTTCAGGGGGCCGACACCGGGGAGCTGTTTTTT.

The chain combines TRBV19 with TRBJ1-4; TRBD1 is a possible D gene (5 bases). Germline V gene sequence: CDR1 LNHDA, CDR2 SQIVND (reference sequence). The V and J ends lost 3 bases and 8 bases respectively, with 13 bases between them. The CDR3 consists of 14 residues. The CDR3 bases are TGTGCCAGTAGTATGGGCAGGGTAGGGGAAAAACTGTTTTTT. Encoded protein: CASSMGRVGEKLFF.

The chain has TRBV19 and TRBJ1-4; TRBD1 might be the D (5 bases). The CDR3 runs 15 residues. Germline lookup yields CDR1 LNHDA and CDR2 SQIVND (reference sequence). V was pared by 4 bases and J by 8 bases, with 17 bases between. DNA of the CDR3: TGTGCCAGTAGTAGTAGACAGCGTAATGGCGAAAAACTGTTTTTT. Its translation is CASSSRQRNGEKLFF. Full variable domain (remainder filled in from reference TRBV19 and TRBJ1-4): DGGITQSPKYLFRKEGQNVTLSCEQNLNHDAMYWYRQDPGQGLRLIYYSQIVNDFQKGDIAEGYSVSREKKESFPLTVTSAQKNPTAFYLCASSSRQRNGEKLFFGSGTQLSVL.

The rearrangement links TRBV4-1 to TRBJ1-1; unclear D gene. V dropped 0 bases and J dropped 5 bases, with 10 bases sitting between them. The CDR3 consists of 14 residues. CDR1 is MGHRA, CDR2 YSYEKL, per germline. DNA for the CDR3: TGCGCCAGCAGCCAAGAGGTGGCCCGGACTGAAGCTTTCTTT. It is translated as CASSQEVARTEAFF.

This clone has just one count. The CDR3 spells CASRTGLDTQYF. The CDR3 region has the DNA TGTGCCAGCAGGACGGGACTAGATACGCAGTATTTT. The gene calls are TRBV2 and TRBJ2-3, with D possibly matching TRBD2 (6 bases). CDR1 is SNHLY and CDR2 is FYNNEI in the germline V gene. This CDR3 is 12 amino acids long. Trimming cost V 6 bases and J 5 bases, with 9 bases left between them.

The V and J genes are TRBV5-1 and TRBJ2-7, with 8 bases identical to TRBD1. The V gene end was trimmed by 0 bases and the J gene end by 4 bases; junction bases not matched to a gene: 6. The germline CDR1 and CDR2 sequences are SGHRS and YFSETQ. The CDR3 is 15 amino acids. CDR3 sequence (DNA): TGCGCCAGCAGCTTGGCTGGACAGGGAAAGTACGAGCAGTACTTC. This sequence encodes CASSLAGQGKYEQYF.

The V and J genes are TRBV18 and TRBJ1-1; D unresolved. Germline CDR1 is KGHSH and CDR2 is LQKENI. The CDR3 sequence is 13 residues long. V lost 2 bases, J lost 8 bases, and 12 bases lay in between. DNA for the CDR3: TGTGCCAGCTCACCATTGACACCCTCCGAAGCTTTCTTT. Translated, it gives CASSPLTPSEAFF.

The chain joins TRBV2 to TRBJ2-5; D remains ambiguous. The closer fit of TRBJ2-7 to the DNA end suggests the J call may be wrong. The germline V gene encodes CDR1 SNHLY and CDR2 FYNNEI. CDR3 length equals 11 residues. This CDR3 reads CASTPSYEQYF. The CDR3 bases are TGTGCCAGCACTCCTTCCTACGAGCAGTACTTC.

V gene TRBV19 combines with J gene TRBJ2-1, with D possibly being TRBD2 (6 bases). The CDR3 spans 16 residues. Germline CDR1 reads LNHDA; CDR2 reads SQIVND (reference sequence). The V end was cut by 1 base, the J end by 4 bases, with 14 bases between. CDR3 DNA: TGTGCCAGTAGTATAGGTGGGACTCACCGATACAATGAGCAGTTCTTC. It is translated as CASSIGGTHRYNEQFF.

This chain uses TRBV18 with TRBJ2-1; TRBD2 agrees at 7 bases. There are 15 residues in the CDR3. V trimming: 0 bases; J trimming: 8 bases; junction bases outside the gene matches: 7. The germline CDR1 and CDR2 sequences are KGHSH and LQKENI. CDR3 amino acids: CASSPPGGSLYEQFF. The CDR3 DNA sequence: TGTGCCAGCTCACCACCGGGCGGGAGTTTGTATGAGCAGTTCTTC.

The chain uses TRBV27 and TRBJ2-1; TRBD2 matches 9 bases. Unmatched junction bases numbered 8, after V lost 1 base and J lost 4 bases. The CDR3 runs to 17 residues. Germline assignment: CDR1 MNHEY and CDR2 SMNVEV (reference sequence). In DNA, the CDR3 is TGTGCCAGCAGTTTATTTTACCGCGGGAGGGAATACAATGAGCAGTTCTTC. As protein: CASSLFYRGREYNEQFF.

The rearrangement uses TRBV19 and TRBJ2-5; TRBD2 aligns across 8 bases. Germline trimming cut 5 bases from V and 8 bases from J; bases unmatched to any gene: 10. Looked up from germline, CDR1 is LNHDA and CDR2 is SQIVND (reference sequence). The CDR3 contains 14 residues. Here the CDR3 reads CASSAASGPVTQYF. The CDR3 DNA reads as TGTGCCAGTAGTGCGGCTAGCGGGCCCGTTACCCAGTACTTC.

The chain joins TRBV10-1 to TRBJ1-1, with TRBD1 matching 7 bases. The V gene end was trimmed by 4 bases and the J gene end by 5 bases; junction bases not matched to a gene: 4. The length of the CDR3 is 13 residues. CDR1 and CDR2 from the germline V gene are WNHNN and SYGVQD (reference sequence). The CDR3 bases are TGCGCCAGCAGTGCAGGGACAGCTACTGAAGCTTTCTTT. Translating gives CASSAGTATEAFF.

The V and J genes are TRBV4-1 and TRBJ2-7; D may be TRBD1 or TRBD2 (5 bases each). Germline V gene data show CDR1 as MGHRA and CDR2 as YSYEKL. V was clipped by 4 bases and J by 3 bases, with 19 bases between them. This CDR3 contains 16 residues. CDR3 protein: CASSLEGPHGVYEQYF. The CDR3 region has the DNA TGCGCCAGCAGCCTCGAGGGACCTCACGGGGTCTACGAGCAGTACTTC.